The T cell receptor beta chain under discussion was sequenced for a study of cytomegalovirus exposure and HLA in healthy donors. Broader study findings: Follow-up analysis later connected one missense variant in DCLRE1C with trimming of TCR beta V- and J-genes. CMV serostatus was the only immune exposure information that was available.

This CDR3 has 16 residues. The V end lost 4 bases, the J end lost 0 bases, and 13 bases lay between the germline ends. Germline lookup yields CDR1 SGDLS and CDR2 YYNGEE. PCR involved 60 Vbeta and 13 Jbeta primers. The table came from immunoSEQ multiplex PCR; TCRdb's copy has only in-frame clones and leaves some out. This sample lists approximately 72,000 clones; its ten largest clones have roughly 5.2%. A note on this clone: Its antigen is currently unknown.

The source of this sequence is a woman aged 40 to 50 in good health and CMV-seropositive. Sequencing input: PBMCs. The gene calls are TRBV9 and TRBJ1-4; D is perhaps TRBD1 (5 bases). The DNA of the CDR3 is TGTGCCAGCAGCCCCGGACACCTGTCAACTAATGAAAAACTGTTTTTT. Protein: CASSPGHLSTNEKLFF.